This TCR beta chain was found in a study of blood T cell repertoires in COVID-19. This CDR3 region has 11 residues. Germline lookup yields CDR1 DFQATT and CDR2 SNEGSKA (reference sequence). The ends were cut back, 3 bases at V and 5 bases at J, with 8 bases in the middle. The assay was immunoSEQ multiplex PCR, and TCRdb's table has in-frame clones only and misses some. Of around 200,000 clones in the sample, about 90% were seen once. The gene calls are TRBV20-1 and TRBJ2-7; D gene ambiguous. The receptor was isolated from a woman younger than 35 who had recovered from COVID-19. Sequenced input: peripheral blood. Written as DNA, the CDR3 is TGCAGTGCTAGTAAAACAGACGAGCAGTACTTC. Encoded protein: CSASKTDEQYF.